This is a list of T cell receptor beta chains from one sample in a study of hypomethylating agent response in myelodysplastic syndrome. Using immunoSEQ multiplex PCR, the repertoire was profiled, and TCRdb retains in-frame clones only, with some absent. The sample consists of about 10,000 clones, 65% to 85% of them appearing once. The sample consisted of bone marrow, taken before or after starting hypomethylating agent treatment for myelodysplastic syndrome (not recorded which). Receptors were obtained from a human donor with myelodysplastic syndrome. CDR3s leave out the opening cysteine and the closing phenylalanine or tryptophan. Only some rows state a clone size, as once, few, many or a class for expanded clones.

size	V	J	CDR3
once	TRBV5-1	TRBJ1-1	ASSLVGTSNTEAF
.	TRBV11-2	TRBJ2-1	ASSLNSRTGLPHEQF
.	TRBV5-1	TRBJ1-1	ASSLGPSPTTEAF
.	TRBV30	TRBJ2-5	AWSVQAGQETQY
once	TRBV19	TRBJ1-5	ASRTQGSNQPQH
few	TRBV5-5	TRBJ2-7	ASSLDWGTEASHEQY
.	TRBV7-3	TRBJ2-1	ASSSTGTDRNEQF
.	TRBV7-8	TRBJ2-5	ASSPRTNQETQY
.	TRBV28	TRBJ2-7	ASTSQDTYEQY
.	TRBV5-1	TRBJ1-1	ASSYGRGAGNPTEAF
.	TRBV7-9	TRBJ2-6	ASSGGANVLT
.	TRBV7-8	TRBJ2-7	ASSLASSESIYEQY
.	TRBV7-2	TRBJ2-7	ASSLVVGSGGSTYEQY
few	TRBV28	TRBJ1-1	ASTLYGQLRTEAF
.	TRBV25-1	TRBJ1-2	ASSEYRSGDGYT